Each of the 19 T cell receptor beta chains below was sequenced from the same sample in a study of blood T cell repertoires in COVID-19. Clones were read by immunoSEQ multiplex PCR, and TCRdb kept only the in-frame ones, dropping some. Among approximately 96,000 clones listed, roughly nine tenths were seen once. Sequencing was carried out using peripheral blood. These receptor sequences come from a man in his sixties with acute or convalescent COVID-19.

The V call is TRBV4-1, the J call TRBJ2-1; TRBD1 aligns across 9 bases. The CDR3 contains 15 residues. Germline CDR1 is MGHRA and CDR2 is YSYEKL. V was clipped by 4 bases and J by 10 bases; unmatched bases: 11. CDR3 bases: TGCGCCAGCAGCCCAGGTGGGGACAGGGCGGAAGAGCAGTTCTTC. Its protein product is CASSPGGDRAEEQFF.

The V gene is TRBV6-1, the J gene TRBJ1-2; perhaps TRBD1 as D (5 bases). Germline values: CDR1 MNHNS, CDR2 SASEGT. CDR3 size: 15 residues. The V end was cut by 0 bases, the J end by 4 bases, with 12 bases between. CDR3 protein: CASSEATGTPYGYTF. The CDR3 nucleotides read TGTGCCAGCAGTGAAGCTACAGGCACACCCTATGGCTACACCTTC.

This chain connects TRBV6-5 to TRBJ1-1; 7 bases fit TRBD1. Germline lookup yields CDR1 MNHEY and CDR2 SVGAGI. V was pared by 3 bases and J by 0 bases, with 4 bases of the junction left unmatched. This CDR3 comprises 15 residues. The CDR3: CASSYDREMNTEAFF. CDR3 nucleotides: TGTGCCAGCAGTTATGACAGGGAGATGAACACTGAAGCTTTCTTT.

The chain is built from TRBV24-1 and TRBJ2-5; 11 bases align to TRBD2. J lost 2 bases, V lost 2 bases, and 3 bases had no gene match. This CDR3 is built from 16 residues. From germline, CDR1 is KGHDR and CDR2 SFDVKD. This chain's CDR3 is CATSDWGLAVQETQYF. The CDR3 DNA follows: TGTGCCACCAGTGATTGGGGACTAGCGGTTCAAGAGACCCAGTACTTC.

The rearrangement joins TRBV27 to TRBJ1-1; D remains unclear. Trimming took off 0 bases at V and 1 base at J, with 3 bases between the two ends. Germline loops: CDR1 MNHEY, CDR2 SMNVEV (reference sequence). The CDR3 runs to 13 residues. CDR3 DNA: TGTGCCAGCAGTTTATCCCGGAACACTGAAGCTTTCTTT. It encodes CASSLSRNTEAFF.

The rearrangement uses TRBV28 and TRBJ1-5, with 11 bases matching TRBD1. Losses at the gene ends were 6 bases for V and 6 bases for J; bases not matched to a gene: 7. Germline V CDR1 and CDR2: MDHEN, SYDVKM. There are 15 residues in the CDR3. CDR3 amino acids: CASRLPGTGGQPQHF. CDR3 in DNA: TGTGCCAGCAGACTCCCCGGGACAGGGGGTCAGCCCCAGCATTTT.

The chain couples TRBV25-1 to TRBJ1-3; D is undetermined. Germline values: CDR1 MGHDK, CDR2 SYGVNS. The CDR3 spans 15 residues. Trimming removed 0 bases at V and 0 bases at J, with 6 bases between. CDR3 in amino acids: CASSEYGSSGNTIYF. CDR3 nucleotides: TGTGCCAGCAGTGAATATGGCAGCTCTGGAAACACCATATATTTT.

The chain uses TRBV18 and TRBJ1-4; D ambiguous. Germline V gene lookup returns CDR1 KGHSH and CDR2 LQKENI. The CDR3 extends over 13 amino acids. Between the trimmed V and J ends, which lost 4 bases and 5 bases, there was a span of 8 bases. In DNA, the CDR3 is TGTGCCAGCTCACGAGGACTGAATGAAAAACTGTTTTTT. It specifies CASSRGLNEKLFF.

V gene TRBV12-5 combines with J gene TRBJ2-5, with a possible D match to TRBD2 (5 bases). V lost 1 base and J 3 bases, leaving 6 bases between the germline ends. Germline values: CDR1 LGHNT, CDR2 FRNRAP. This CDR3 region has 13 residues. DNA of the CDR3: TGTGCTAGTGGTTTGGGAGGGAAAGAGACCCAGTACTTC. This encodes CASGLGGKETQYF.

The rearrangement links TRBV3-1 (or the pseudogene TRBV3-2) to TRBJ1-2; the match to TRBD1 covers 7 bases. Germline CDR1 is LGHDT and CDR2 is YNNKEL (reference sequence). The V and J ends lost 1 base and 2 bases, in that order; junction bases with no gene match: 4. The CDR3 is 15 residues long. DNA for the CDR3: TGTGCCAGCAGCCAAGTCAGACAGGGCAACTATGGCTACACCTTC. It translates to CASSQVRQGNYGYTF.

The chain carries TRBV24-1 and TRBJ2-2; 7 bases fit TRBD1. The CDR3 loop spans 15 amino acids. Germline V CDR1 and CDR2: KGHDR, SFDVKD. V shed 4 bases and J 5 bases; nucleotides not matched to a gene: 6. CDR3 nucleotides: TGTGCCACCAGTGACCCAAAACAGGGGACCGGGGAGCTGTTTTTT. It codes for CATSDPKQGTGELFF.

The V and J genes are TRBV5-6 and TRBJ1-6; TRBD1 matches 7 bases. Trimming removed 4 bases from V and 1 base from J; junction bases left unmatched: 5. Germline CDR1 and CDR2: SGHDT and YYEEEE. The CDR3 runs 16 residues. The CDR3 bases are TGTGCCAGCAGCCTCGACAGGGAATCCTATAATTCACCCCTCCACTTT. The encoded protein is CASSLDRESYNSPLHF.

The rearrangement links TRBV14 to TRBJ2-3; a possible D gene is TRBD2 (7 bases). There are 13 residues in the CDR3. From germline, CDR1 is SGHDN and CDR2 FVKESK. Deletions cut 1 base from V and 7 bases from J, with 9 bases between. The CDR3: CASSQAGGNTQYF. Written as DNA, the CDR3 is TGTGCCAGCAGCCAAGCGGGGGGCAATACGCAGTATTTT.

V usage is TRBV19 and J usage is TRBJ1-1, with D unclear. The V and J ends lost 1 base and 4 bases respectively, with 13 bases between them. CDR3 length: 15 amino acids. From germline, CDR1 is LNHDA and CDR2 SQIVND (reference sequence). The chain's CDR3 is CASSIGGFRSTEAFF. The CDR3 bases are TGTGCCAGTAGTATAGGTGGGTTTAGGAGCACTGAAGCTTTCTTT.

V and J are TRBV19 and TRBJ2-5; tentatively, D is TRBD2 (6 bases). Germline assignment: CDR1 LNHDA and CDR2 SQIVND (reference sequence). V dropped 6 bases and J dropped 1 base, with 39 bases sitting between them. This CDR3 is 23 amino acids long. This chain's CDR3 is CASRSTSGTTSRGTELTQETQYF. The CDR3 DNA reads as TGTGCCAGTAGGTCGACCTCGGGAACTACCTCACGGGGGACGGAACTTACCCAAGAGACCCAGTACTTC. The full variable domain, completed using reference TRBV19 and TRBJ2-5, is DGGITQSPKYLFRKEGQNVTLSCEQNLNHDAMYWYRQDPGQGLRLIYYSQIVNDFQKGDIAEGYSVSREKKESFPLTVTSAQKNPTAFYLCASRSTSGTTSRGTELTQETQYFGPGTRLLVL.

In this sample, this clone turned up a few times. The CDR3 spells CASSPGRGLASEQFF. CDR3 bases: TGTGCCAGTAGCCCCGGGAGGGGACTGGCCAGTGAGCAGTTCTTC. V gene TRBV19 combines with J gene TRBJ2-1; 8 bases are shared with TRBD2. The CDR3 consists of 15 residues. CDR1 and CDR2 (germline): LNHDA, SQIVND (reference sequence). The V segment lost 6 bases and the J segment 9 bases; nucleotides outside the gene matches: 13.

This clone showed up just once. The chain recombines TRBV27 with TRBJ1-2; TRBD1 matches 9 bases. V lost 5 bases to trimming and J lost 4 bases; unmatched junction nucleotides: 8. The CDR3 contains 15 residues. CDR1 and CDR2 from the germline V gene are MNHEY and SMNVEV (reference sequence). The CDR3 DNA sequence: TGTGCCAGCAGTCCGGGGACAGGGACCGTCTATGGCTACACCTTC. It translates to CASSPGTGTVYGYTF.

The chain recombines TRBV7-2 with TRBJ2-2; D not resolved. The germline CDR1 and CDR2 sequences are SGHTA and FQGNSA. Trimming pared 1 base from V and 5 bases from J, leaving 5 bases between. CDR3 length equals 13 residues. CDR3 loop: CASSLVATGELFF. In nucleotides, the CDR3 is TGTGCCAGCAGCTTAGTGGCTACCGGGGAGCTGTTTTTT.

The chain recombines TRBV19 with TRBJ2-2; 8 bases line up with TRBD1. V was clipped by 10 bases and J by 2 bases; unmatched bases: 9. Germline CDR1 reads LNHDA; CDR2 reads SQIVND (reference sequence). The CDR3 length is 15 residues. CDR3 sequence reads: CAISPGQGNTGELFF. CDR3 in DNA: TGTGCCATCTCCCCTGGACAGGGTAACACCGGGGAGCTGTTTTTT.